This TCR beta chain is from a study of T cell changes during pregnancy in multiple sclerosis. This CDR3 is 14 amino acids long. Germline lookup yields CDR1 SNHLY and CDR2 FYNNEI. The V end lost 2 bases, the J end lost 4 bases, and 9 bases lay between the germline ends. The repertoire was sequenced with immunoSEQ multiplex PCR; TCRdb's copy has only in-frame clones and lacks some. Altogether about 61,000 clones are present, about nine tenths being singletons, with the ten largest covering 3.3%. The origin of this receptor is a female donor in good health, enrolled as a control in a pregnancy study. V is TRBV2 and J is TRBJ2-1; TRBD1 is a possible D gene (5 bases). The sample in question was peripheral blood, obtained in the first trimester of pregnancy. This chain's CDR3 is CASSERTPYNEQFF. In DNA, the CDR3 is TGTGCCAGCAGTGAACGGACACCTTACAATGAGCAGTTCTTC.